The 18 T cell receptor beta chains below all came from one sample that was sequenced in a study of T-cell reconstitution after alpha-beta-depleted transplantation in children. Preparing the TCRbeta library involved the use of unique molecular identifiers. TCRdb re-derived calls from the PCR reads in MiXCR, one entry per CDR3 protein. The repertoire holds 300,000 to 400,000 distinct CDR3 sequences, with 15% to 20% as singletons. The sequences come from PBMCs, mostly from graft donor cells, collected 360 days after TCRalphabeta/CD19-depleted stem cell transplant. These receptor sequences come from a male patient under 10 years old who had a stem cell transplant for acute lymphoblastic leukemia, so the T cells may come from the graft donor.

This clonotype was seen a few times. The CDR3 is CAISTRGIETQYF. The CDR3, as DNA: TGTGCCATCAGTACTAGGGGGATAGAGACCCAGTACTTC. V gene TRBV10-3 combines with J gene TRBJ2-5; a weak D match, TRBD1 (6 bases). The germline CDR1 and CDR2 sequences are ENHRY and SYGVKD. The ends were cut back, 5 bases at V and 4 bases at J, with 11 bases in the middle. CDR3 size: 13 residues.

This clonotype was seen only a few times. The chain recombines TRBV24-1 with TRBJ2-7, with D perhaps assigned TRBD1 or TRBD2 (5 bases each). This CDR3 contains 15 residues. The germline V gene encodes CDR1 KGHDR and CDR2 SFDVKD. V was shortened by 5 bases and J by 0 bases, with 13 bases between the two germline ends. CDR3 sequence reads: CATSGSAGTSYEQYF. CDR3 nucleotide sequence: TGTGCCACCAGTGGTTCCGCTGGGACCTCCTACGAGCAGTACTTC.

This clonotype has only a few counts. The chain joins TRBV7-8 to TRBJ1-4; TRBD1 matches 7 bases. Germline V gives CDR1 SGHVS, CDR2 FQNEAQ. The J segment lost 8 bases and the V segment lost 4 bases, leaving 10 bases of the junction unmatched. This CDR3 region has 15 residues. In DNA form, the CDR3 reads TGTGCCAGCAGCTCTGAGGACAGGCCGGGGGAAAAACTGTTTTTT. This translates into CASSSEDRPGEKLFF.

A few counts support this clonotype. The V call is TRBV28, the J call TRBJ2-7, with D perhaps assigned TRBD1 or TRBD2 (6 bases each). V was shortened by 6 bases and J by 7 bases, with 13 bases between the two germline ends. This CDR3 has 12 amino acids. The germline gives CDR1 MDHEN, CDR2 SYDVKM. CDR3 residues: CASSRGLWEQYF. Here the CDR3 DNA reads TGTGCCAGCAGCCGGGGGCTTTGGGAGCAGTACTTC.

This clonotype has at least ten counts. The V gene is TRBV10-3, the J gene TRBJ2-7; the match to TRBD1 covers 7 bases. V shed 0 bases and J 9 bases; nucleotides not matched to a gene: 20. The CDR3 runs 18 residues. CDR1 ENHRY and CDR2 SYGVKD come from the germline V gene. CDR3 nucleotide sequence: TGTGCCATCAGTGAGTCGCCAGGGGGAAAACTACGAGCGGTATGGCAGTACTTC. As protein: CAISESPGGKLRAVWQYF.

This clonotype has a count of ten or more. The V call is TRBV20-1, the J call TRBJ2-1; a possible D gene is TRBD2 (5 bases). V was pared by 3 bases and J by 1 base, with 13 bases between. This CDR3 region has 15 residues. Germline CDR1 and CDR2: DFQATT and SNEGSKA (reference sequence). The CDR3 DNA reads TGCAGTGCTAGGAGGGCCGAGTCGTCCTACAATGAGCAGTTCTTC. This codes for CSARRAESSYNEQFF.

This clonotype was seen a few times. The J gene is TRBJ2-1, the V gene TRBV5-1; 7 bases map to TRBD1. The germline V gene encodes CDR1 SGHRS and CDR2 YFSETQ. Trimming cost V 8 bases and J 3 bases; bases outside gene matches: 17. The CDR3 has 17 residues. CDR3 bases: TGCGCCAGTAGGGACAGAGTAAGGACTCTTTTCTACAATGAGCAGTTCTTC. It codes for CASRDRVRTLFYNEQFF. Combining the CDR3 with reference TRBV5-1 and TRBJ2-1 gives the whole variable domain KAGVTQTPRYLIKTRGQQVTLSCSPISGHRSVSWYQQTPGQGLQFLFEYFSETQRNKGNFPGRFSGRQFSNSRSEMNVSTLELGDSALYLCASRDRVRTLFYNEQFFGPGTRLTVL.

V is TRBV28 and J is TRBJ2-5; TRBD1 aligns across 10 bases. Germline-derived CDR1 and CDR2 are MDHEN and SYDVKM. The V and J ends lost 0 bases and 2 bases, in that order; junction bases with no gene match: 3. The CDR3 spans 16 residues. Written as DNA, the CDR3 is TGTGCCAGCAGTTTATGGACGGACAGGGGGCAAGAGACCCAGTACTTC. It translates to CASSLWTDRGQETQYF.

This clonotype has just a few counts. The V call is TRBV6-5, the J call TRBJ2-5; tentatively, D is TRBD2 (6 bases). This CDR3 spans 14 amino acids. Deletions cut 0 bases from V and 4 bases from J, with 9 bases between. CDR1 is MNHEY, CDR2 SVGAGI, per germline. CDR3 amino acids: CASSYSDYGETQYF. Here the CDR3 DNA reads TGTGCCAGCAGTTACTCGGACTATGGAGAGACCCAGTACTTC.

This clonotype was counted only a few times. This rearrangement joins TRBV7-9 to TRBJ2-1; D is ambiguous. The CDR3 consists of 14 residues. The germline gives CDR1 SEHNR, CDR2 FQNEAQ (reference sequence). Trimming pared 5 bases from V and 3 bases from J, leaving 11 bases between. CDR3 DNA sequence: TGTGCCAGCAGCATCTCCGGGCTCTACAATGAGCAGTTCTTC. This translates into CASSISGLYNEQFF.

The rearrangement links TRBV7-9 to TRBJ2-5; the D gene is possibly TRBD2 (6 bases). Trimming cost V 0 bases and J 2 bases, with 10 bases left between them. CDR1 and CDR2 (germline): SEHNR, FQNEAQ (reference sequence). This CDR3 region has 15 residues. The CDR3, as DNA: TGTGCCAGCAGCTTAGCTGAGACTAGGCAAGAGACCCAGTACTTC. It yields the protein CASSLAETRQETQYF.

This chain uses TRBV20-1 with TRBJ1-2; possibly TRBD1 for D (6 bases). Looked up from germline, CDR1 is DFQATT and CDR2 is SNEGSKA (reference sequence). This CDR3 is built from 14 residues. Trimming took off 2 bases at V and 4 bases at J, with 14 bases between the two ends. CDR3 amino acids: CSARPPGHPYGYTF. In DNA, the CDR3 is TGCAGTGCTAGACCACCGGGACACCCCTATGGCTACACCTTC.

This clonotype has a single count. The rearrangement links TRBV5-1 to TRBJ2-1, with 7 bases lining up with TRBD2. Germline CDR1 reads SGHRS; CDR2 reads YFSETQ. The CDR3 loop spans 15 amino acids. The trim removed 5 bases at V and 0 bases at J, leaving 5 bases unmatched. CDR3 sequence: CASRVSGGSYNEQFF. DNA for the CDR3: TGCGCCAGCAGGGTCTCGGGAGGCTCCTACAATGAGCAGTTCTTC.

The chain combines TRBV5-1 with TRBJ2-3; 10 bases align to TRBD2. Looked up from germline, CDR1 is SGHRS and CDR2 is YFSETQ. Trimming cost V 2 bases and J 6 bases; bases outside gene matches: 12. The CDR3 extends over 17 amino acids. CDR3 sequence (DNA): TGCGCCAGCAGCTTAAGTGGAGCGGGAGGGCCAGGGGATACGCAGTATTTT. Protein product: CASSLSGAGGPGDTQYF.

Only a few counts were recorded for this clonotype. V and J are TRBV7-9 and TRBJ2-7, with 16 nucleotides matching TRBD2. This CDR3 contains 17 residues. V was clipped by 3 bases and J by 2 bases; unmatched bases: 4. Germline V gene data show CDR1 as SEHNR and CDR2 as FQNEAQ (reference sequence). The CDR3 is CASSFGTSGRAAYEQYF. Written as DNA, the CDR3 is TGTGCCAGCAGCTTCGGGACTAGCGGGAGGGCCGCCTACGAGCAGTACTTC.

The chain couples TRBV28 to TRBJ2-7, with 11 bases aligning to TRBD2. The trim removed 4 bases at V and 6 bases at J, leaving 8 bases unmatched. This CDR3 is 15 amino acids long. Germline assignment: CDR1 MDHEN and CDR2 SYDVKM. Here the CDR3 DNA reads TGTGCCAGCAGTTCATATAGCGGGAGGGCCGTCGAGCAGTACTTC. It is translated as CASSSYSGRAVEQYF.

This clonotype showed up just a few times. The genes are TRBV3-1 and TRBJ2-3, with a tentative D call TRBD2 (5 bases). CDR1 and CDR2 (germline): LGHDT, YNNKEL (reference sequence). V was shortened by 2 bases and J by 0 bases, with 12 bases between the two germline ends. The CDR3 covers 16 residues. The CDR3 protein is CASSQLLIASTDTQYF. Here the CDR3 DNA reads TGTGCCAGCAGCCAATTACTAATAGCGAGCACAGATACGCAGTATTTT.

This clonotype came up a few times. This rearrangement joins TRBV29-1 to TRBJ2-7; 9 bases map to TRBD1. CDR3 length equals 13 residues. Germline-derived CDR1 and CDR2 are SQVTM and ANQGSEA. The ends lost 4 bases at V and 3 bases at J; junction bases unmatched: 4. The CDR3 protein is CSVVGTGFYEQYF. In nucleotides, the CDR3 is TGCAGCGTTGTCGGGACAGGGTTCTACGAGCAGTACTTC.